The next 30 T cell receptor beta chains were all read from a single sample in a study of CD8+ T cells in alopecia areata (dated by TCRdb to 2016 to 2018). The library was obtained by the immunoSEQ multiplex PCR assay. RNA was extracted from all samples and reverse transcribed into cDNA, which served as template for TCR sequencing. TCRdb's version of the immuneACCESS table is confined to in-frame rearrangements and falls short of the full clone set. An unresolved V gene accounts for under half of the shortfall where checked; the remainder is of unknown origin. Across this sample there are 150,000 or so clones, with over 45% seen only once. The ten largest clones add up to approximately 6.8% of the sample. The sample taken for sequencing was CD4+ T cells sorted from blood. These receptors were collected from a human donor with alopecia areata.

This clone showed up just a few times. The CDR3 region has the DNA TGCGCCAGCAGCTTGGGACTAGCGGGACTTGAGCAGTTCTTC. Protein sequence: CASSLGLAGLEQFF. The rearrangement uses TRBV5-1 and TRBJ2-1, with 11 positions matching TRBD2. The CDR3 loop spans 14 amino acids. After removal of 0 bases from V and 9 bases from J, the junction contained 2 bases not matched to a gene. Germline CDR1 and CDR2: SGHRS and YFSETQ.

The rearrangement uses TRBV7-2 and TRBJ2-3; D unclear. Germline values: CDR1 SGHTA, CDR2 FQGNSA. Trimming pared 1 base from V and 8 bases from J, leaving 16 bases between. This CDR3 has 15 amino acids. Here the CDR3 reads CASSLVKRPSGTQYF. The CDR3 bases are TGTGCCAGCAGCTTAGTTAAGAGACCGTCGGGTACGCAGTATTTT.

This rearrangement joins TRBV11-2 to TRBJ2-4, with D possibly being TRBD1 (5 bases). The CDR3 totals 13 residues. Germline V gene lookup returns CDR1 SGHAT and CDR2 FQNNGV. V shed 5 bases and J shed 8 bases, with 13 bases lying between them. The CDR3 loop reads CASSRTQRYIQYF. The CDR3 DNA reads as TGTGCCAGCAGCCGGACACAACGGTACATTCAGTACTTC.

The chain carries TRBV29-1 and TRBJ1-1; 7 bases map to TRBD1. The CDR3 loop spans 13 amino acids. The germline V gene encodes CDR1 SQVTM and CDR2 ANQGSEA. The trim removed 5 bases at V and 1 base at J, leaving 4 bases unmatched. The CDR3, as DNA: TGCAGCGTTCACAGGGGCGGGAACACTGAAGCTTTCTTT. Translating gives CSVHRGGNTEAFF.

This clone was picked up one time. The chain carries TRBV30 and TRBJ1-1; the D gene is possibly TRBD1 (6 bases). The length of the CDR3 is 13 residues. V lost 4 bases to trimming and J lost 5 bases, with 14 bases between them. The germline V gene has CDR1 GTSNPN and CDR2 SVGIG (reference sequence). CDR3 sequence reads: CAWMWGRGTEAFF. The CDR3 nucleotides are TGTGCCTGGATGTGGGGGCGAGGGACTGAAGCTTTCTTT.

V gene TRBV10-3 combines with J gene TRBJ2-1; a weak D match, TRBD2 (5 bases). The CDR3 runs 13 residues. CDR1 is ENHRY and CDR2 is SYGVKD in the germline V gene. Between the trimmed V and J ends, which lost 6 bases and 3 bases, there was a span of 9 bases. The CDR3 DNA follows: TGTGCCATCAGGGCTGCGGGCTACAATGAGCAGTTCTTC. Protein: CAIRAAGYNEQFF.

V usage is TRBV5-1 and J usage is TRBJ2-1, with 8 positions matching TRBD2. Germline V gene lookup returns CDR1 SGHRS and CDR2 YFSETQ. CDR3 size: 14 residues. After removal of 0 bases from V and 8 bases from J, the junction contained 4 bases not matched to a gene. This CDR3 reads CASSLEREWDEQFF. The DNA for the CDR3 is TGCGCCAGCAGCTTGGAGCGGGAGTGGGATGAGCAGTTCTTC.

This clone was seen only a few times. The chain has TRBV11-2 and TRBJ2-6; 8 bases map to TRBD1. Germline CDR1 is SGHAT and CDR2 is FQNNGV. Germline trimming cut 0 bases from V and 2 bases from J; bases unmatched to any gene: 0. CDR3 length: 16 residues. CDR3 region: CASSLEDRAGANVLTF. In DNA, the CDR3 is TGTGCCAGCAGCTTAGAGGACAGGGCTGGGGCCAACGTCCTGACTTTC.

The genes are TRBV7-3 and TRBJ2-5; D gene ambiguous. The germline gives CDR1 SGHTA, CDR2 FQGTGA. CDR3 length equals 16 residues. Trimming took off 4 bases at V and 1 base at J, with 16 bases between the two ends. The CDR3 reads CASSYGPLGSQETQYF. DNA for the CDR3: TGTGCCAGCAGCTACGGACCCCTCGGGTCCCAAGAGACCCAGTACTTC.

This clone was counted a few times. The chain employs TRBV29-1 and TRBJ2-3; D remains unclear. The germline V gene encodes CDR1 SQVTM and CDR2 ANQGSEA. The CDR3 is 13 amino acids. The ends were cut back, 7 bases at V and 2 bases at J, with 13 bases in the middle. The DNA of the CDR3 is TGCAGCGCCCAAGACCCATACACAGATACGCAGTATTTT. It encodes CSAQDPYTDTQYF.

The J gene is TRBJ2-1, the V gene TRBV7-2; 10 bases line up with TRBD1. The germline V gene has CDR1 SGHTA and CDR2 FQGNSA. Trimming took 1 base from V and 8 from J; bases not matched to a gene: 2. There are 14 residues in the CDR3. CDR3 protein: CASSLVGQGYEQFF. DNA for the CDR3: TGTGCCAGCAGCTTAGTGGGACAGGGGTATGAGCAGTTCTTC. Together with reference TRBV7-2 and TRBJ2-1, the CDR3 gives the full variable domain: GAGVSQSPSNKVTEKGKDVELRCDPISGHTALYWYRQSLGQGLEFLIYFQGNSAPDKSGLPSDRFSAERTGGSVSTLTIQRTQQEDSAVYLCASSLVGQGYEQFFGPGTRLTVL.

This clone has a handful of counts. Sequence at one end of the junction differs from germline and may be a read error. The chain recombines TRBV29-1 with TRBJ2-5, with D maybe TRBD1 (6 bases). The CDR3 covers 13 residues. Germline V gene lookup returns CDR1 SQVTM and CDR2 ANQGSEA. The CDR3 nucleotides read TGCAGCGCTGAACTAGTCAGGGGAGAGACCCAGTACTTC. Its protein product is CSAELVRGETQYF. Combining the CDR3 with reference TRBV29-1 and TRBJ2-5 gives the whole variable domain SAVISQKPSRDICQRGTSLTIQCQVDSQVTMMFWYRQQPGQSLTLIATANQGSEATYESGFVIDKFPISRPNLTFSTLTVSNMSPEDSSIYLCSAELVRGETQYFGPGTRLLVL.

The rearrangement joins TRBV30 to TRBJ1-2; no firm D call. CDR3 length: 13 residues. Trimming shortened V by 1 base and J by 1 base, and 7 bases separated the two germline ends. The germline CDR1 and CDR2 sequences are GTSNPN and SVGIG (reference sequence). CDR3 loop: CAWSAQHNYGYTF. CDR3 DNA sequence: TGTGCCTGGAGTGCCCAGCATAACTATGGCTACACCTTC.

CDR3 sequence: CASSLPMELASTDTQYF. The DNA of the CDR3 is TGTGCCAGCAGCCTCCCGATGGAGCTAGCGAGCACAGATACGCAGTATTTT. The rearrangement joins TRBV7-2 to TRBJ2-3, with D possibly being TRBD2 (6 bases). The V and J ends lost 5 bases and 0 bases respectively, with 18 bases between them. The CDR3 spans 17 residues. The germline gives CDR1 SGHTA, CDR2 FQGNSA.

The genes are TRBV29-1 and TRBJ2-1; tentative D call: TRBD2 (6 bases). The CDR3 length is 14 residues. Germline CDR1 SQVTM, CDR2 ANQGSEA. V was clipped by 5 bases and J by 4 bases, with 15 bases between them. The CDR3, as DNA: TGCAGCGTTAAACTAGCTGAGTTGTACAATGAGCAGTTCTTC. This encodes CSVKLAELYNEQFF.

The V gene is TRBV7-6, the J gene TRBJ2-6; weak D call: TRBD1 (6 bases). Trimming took 6 bases from V and 3 from J, leaving 15 bases between them. Germline CDR1 and CDR2: SGHVS and FNYEAQ. The CDR3 is made up of 16 amino acids. The CDR3 sequence: CASSSVQGFGANVLTF. DNA for the CDR3: TGTGCCAGCAGTTCAGTCCAGGGGTTTGGGGCCAACGTCCTGACTTTC.

The chain employs TRBV6-5 and TRBJ2-5; either TRBD1 or TRBD2 may supply D (5 bases each). CDR1 MNHEY and CDR2 SVGAGI come from the germline V gene. CDR3 length: 12 amino acids. V was trimmed by 6 bases and J by 5 bases, leaving 10 bases between them. In DNA, the CDR3 is TGTGCCAGCAGGGGGGTTTTGGAGACCCAGTACTTC. Encoded protein: CASRGVLETQYF.

The gene calls are TRBV28 and TRBJ2-6; unclear D gene. Per germline, CDR1 MDHEN and CDR2 SYDVKM. Trimming shortened V by 7 bases and J by 0 bases, and 10 bases separated the two germline ends. CDR3 size: 15 residues. CDR3 nucleotides: TGTGCCAGCACCCGAGGCGGCTCTGGGGCCAACGTCCTGACTTTC. It codes for CASTRGGSGANVLTF.

The chain has TRBV2 and TRBJ2-2, with D unresolved. The CDR3 is 14 amino acids. Trimming cost V 7 bases and J 5 bases, with 14 bases left between them. Germline loops: CDR1 SNHLY, CDR2 FYNNEI. The CDR3 DNA follows: TGTGCCAGCACTGCATTTGGTGGAACCGGGGAGCTGTTTTTT. Its protein product is CASTAFGGTGELFF.

V and J are TRBV28 and TRBJ2-1; 9 bases are shared with TRBD2. The germline V gene encodes CDR1 MDHEN and CDR2 SYDVKM. The CDR3 is 14 amino acids. Trimming at V came to 5 bases and at J to 8 bases, leaving 7 bases not matched to a gene. DNA for the CDR3: TGTGCCAGCAGTGAGGGACTAGCCGGTGATGAGCAGTTCTTC. Translated: CASSEGLAGDEQFF. The full variable domain, rest sourced from reference TRBV28 and TRBJ2-1, is DVKVTQSSRYLVKRTGEKVFLECVQDMDHENMFWYRQDPGLGLRLIYFSYDVKMKEKGDIPEGYSVSREKKERFSLILESASTNQTSMYLCASSEGLAGDEQFFGPGTRLTVL.

The genes are TRBV7-9 and TRBJ2-3; TRBD1 is a possible D gene (5 bases). CDR3 length: 16 residues. Per the germline V gene, CDR1 is SEHNR and CDR2 is FQNEAQ (reference sequence). Trimming shortened V by 1 base and J by 4 bases, and 15 bases separated the two germline ends. CDR3 sequence: CASSLGGRRTPDTQYF. Here the CDR3 DNA reads TGTGCCAGCAGCTTAGGGGGCAGGCGAACCCCAGATACGCAGTATTTT. The full variable domain, with the rest looked up from reference TRBV7-9 and TRBJ2-3, is DTGVSQNPRHKITKRGQNVTFRCDPISEHNRLYWYRQTLGQGPEFLTYFQNEAQLEKSRLLSDRFSAERPKGSFSTLEIQRTEQGDSAMYLCASSLGGRRTPDTQYFGPGTRLTVL.

This clone was detected a few times. The V call is TRBV28, the J call TRBJ2-5; no firm D call. This CDR3 contains 11 residues. Between the trimmed V and J ends, which lost 10 bases and 4 bases, there was a span of 10 bases. CDR1 and CDR2 from the germline V gene are MDHEN and SYDVKM. The CDR3 DNA is TGTGCCATCCATACGCGAGAGACCCAGTACTTC. Translating it yields CAIHTRETQYF.

The V gene is TRBV29-1, the J gene TRBJ1-2; D not certain. Trimming took off 3 bases at V and 3 bases at J, with 5 bases between the two ends. The CDR3 totals 11 residues. CDR1 is SQVTM and CDR2 is ANQGSEA in the germline V gene. The CDR3 coding sequence is TGCAGCGTTGACGGGGACTATGGCTACACCTTC. Residues: CSVDGDYGYTF.

The gene calls are TRBV28 and TRBJ2-7; no clear D gene. Trimming removed 6 bases from V and 5 bases from J, with 20 bases in between. Germline CDR1 reads MDHEN; CDR2 reads SYDVKM. This CDR3 comprises 15 residues. The CDR3 DNA sequence: TGTGCCAGCAGCCCTAGAGGAACTGGCCGGCACGAGCAGTACTTC. Translation gives CASSPRGTGRHEQYF.

The chain is built from TRBV5-1 and TRBJ2-1; 9 positions agree with TRBD2. This CDR3 has 15 amino acids. CDR1 SGHRS and CDR2 YFSETQ come from the germline V gene. The V gene end was trimmed by 1 base and the J gene end by 6 bases; junction bases not matched to a gene: 5. The CDR3 region has the DNA TGCGCCAGCAGCTTGTTGAGCGGGGGGTTCAATGAGCAGTTCTTC. Residues: CASSLLSGGFNEQFF. Based on the CDR3 plus reference TRBV5-1 and TRBJ2-1, the full variable domain is KAGVTQTPRYLIKTRGQQVTLSCSPISGHRSVSWYQQTPGQGLQFLFEYFSETQRNKGNFPGRFSGRQFSNSRSEMNVSTLELGDSALYLCASSLLSGGFNEQFFGPGTRLTVL.

This chain connects TRBV30 to TRBJ1-1, with 8 bases identical to TRBD1. The V gene end was trimmed by 5 bases and the J gene end by 2 bases; junction bases not matched to a gene: 7. Germline lookup yields CDR1 GTSNPN and CDR2 SVGIG (reference sequence). This CDR3 comprises 14 residues. DNA for the CDR3: TGTGCCTGGCGGTGGACAGGGTTAAACACTGAAGCTTTCTTT. Translated, it gives CAWRWTGLNTEAFF.

This clone was found a few times. The rearrangement uses TRBV5-1 and TRBJ2-1, with TRBD2 matching 9 bases. V was clipped by 2 bases and J by 8 bases; unmatched bases: 5. There are 14 residues in the CDR3. Germline V lookup: CDR1 SGHRS, CDR2 YFSETQ. CDR3 sequence reads: CASSFVGTSHEQFF. CDR3 bases: TGCGCCAGCAGCTTCGTTGGGACTAGCCATGAGCAGTTCTTC.

This clone showed up just a few times. The chain combines TRBV29-1 with TRBJ2-7, with D possibly matching TRBD1 (6 bases). V was clipped by 4 bases and J by 2 bases, with 9 bases between them. The CDR3 covers 12 residues. Germline values: CDR1 SQVTM, CDR2 ANQGSEA. The CDR3 loop is CSVAAGAYEQYF. The DNA of the CDR3 is TGCAGCGTTGCGGCAGGGGCCTACGAGCAGTACTTC.

V usage is TRBV5-1 and J usage is TRBJ2-7, with 9 bases fitting TRBD1. Trimming took 4 bases from V and 5 from J; bases not matched to a gene: 10. This CDR3 is built from 15 residues. Germline V gene sequence: CDR1 SGHRS, CDR2 YFSETQ. The CDR3 sequence: CASSGAGTGSNEQYF. The DNA for the CDR3 is TGCGCCAGCAGCGGGGCCGGGACAGGGTCTAACGAGCAGTACTTC.

A single count supports this clone. V is TRBV2 and J is TRBJ2-1, with 9 bases aligning to TRBD2. The CDR3 has 12 residues. Trimming at V came to 8 bases and at J to 6 bases, leaving 2 bases not matched to a gene. CDR1 is SNHLY and CDR2 is FYNNEI in the germline V gene. CDR3 in amino acids: CASGRGGNEQFF. The CDR3 DNA reads as TGTGCCAGCGGGCGGGGGGGCAATGAGCAGTTCTTC.